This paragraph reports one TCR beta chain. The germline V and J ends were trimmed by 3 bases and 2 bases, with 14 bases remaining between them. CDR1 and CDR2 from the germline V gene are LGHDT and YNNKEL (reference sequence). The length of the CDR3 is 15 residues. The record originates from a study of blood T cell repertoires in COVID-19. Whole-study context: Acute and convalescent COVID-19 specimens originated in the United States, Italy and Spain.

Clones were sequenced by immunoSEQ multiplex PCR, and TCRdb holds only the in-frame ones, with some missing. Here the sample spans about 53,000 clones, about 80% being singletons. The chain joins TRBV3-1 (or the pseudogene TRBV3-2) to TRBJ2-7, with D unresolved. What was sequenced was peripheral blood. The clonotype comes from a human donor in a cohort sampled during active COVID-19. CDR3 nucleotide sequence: TGTGCCAGCAGCCATTCAGGATACCCAACCTACGAGCAGTACTTC. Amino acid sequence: CASSHSGYPTYEQYF.